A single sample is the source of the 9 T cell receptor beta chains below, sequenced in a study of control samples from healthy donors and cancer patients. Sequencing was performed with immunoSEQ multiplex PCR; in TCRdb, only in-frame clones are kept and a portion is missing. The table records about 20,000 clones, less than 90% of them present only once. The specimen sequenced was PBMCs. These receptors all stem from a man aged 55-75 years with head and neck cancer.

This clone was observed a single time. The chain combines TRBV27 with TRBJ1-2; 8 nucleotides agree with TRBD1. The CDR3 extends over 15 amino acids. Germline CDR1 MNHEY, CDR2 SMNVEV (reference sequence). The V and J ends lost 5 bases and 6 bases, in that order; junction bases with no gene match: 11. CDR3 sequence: CASSPRDRPLDGYTF. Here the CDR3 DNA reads TGTGCCAGCAGTCCCAGGGACAGGCCCTTAGATGGCTACACCTTC.

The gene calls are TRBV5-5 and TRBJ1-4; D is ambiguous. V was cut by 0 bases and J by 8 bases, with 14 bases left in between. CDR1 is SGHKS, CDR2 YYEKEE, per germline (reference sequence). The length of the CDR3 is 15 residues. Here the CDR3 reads CASSLGTPQREKLFF. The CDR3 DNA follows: TGTGCCAGCAGCTTGGGGACTCCTCAGAGGGAAAAACTGTTTTTT. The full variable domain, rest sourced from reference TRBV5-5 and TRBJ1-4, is DAGVTQSPTHLIKTRGQQVTLRCSPISGHKSVSWYQQVLGQGPQFIFQYYEKEERGRGNFPDRFSARQFPNYSSELNVNALLLGDSALYLCASSLGTPQREKLFFGSGTQLSVL.

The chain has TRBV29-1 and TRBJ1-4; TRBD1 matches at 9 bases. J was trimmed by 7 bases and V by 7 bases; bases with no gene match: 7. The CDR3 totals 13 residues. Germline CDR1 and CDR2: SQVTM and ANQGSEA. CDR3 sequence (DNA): TGCAGCGCTGGCGGGACAGGGAGTGAAAAACTGTTTTTT. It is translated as CSAGGTGSEKLFF.

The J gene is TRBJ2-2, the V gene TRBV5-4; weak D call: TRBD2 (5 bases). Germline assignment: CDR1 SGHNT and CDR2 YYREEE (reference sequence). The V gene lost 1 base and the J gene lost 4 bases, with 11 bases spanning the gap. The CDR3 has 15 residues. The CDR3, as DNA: TGTGCCAGCAGCTTGAACCCACGGGGCACCGGGGAGCTGTTTTTT. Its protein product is CASSLNPRGTGELFF.

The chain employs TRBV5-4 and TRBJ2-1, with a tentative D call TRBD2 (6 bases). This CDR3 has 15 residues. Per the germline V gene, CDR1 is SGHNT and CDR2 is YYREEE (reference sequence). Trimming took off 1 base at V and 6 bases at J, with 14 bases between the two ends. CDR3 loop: CASSLWERAPNEQFF. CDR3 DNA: TGTGCCAGCAGCTTGTGGGAGCGGGCCCCCAATGAGCAGTTCTTC.

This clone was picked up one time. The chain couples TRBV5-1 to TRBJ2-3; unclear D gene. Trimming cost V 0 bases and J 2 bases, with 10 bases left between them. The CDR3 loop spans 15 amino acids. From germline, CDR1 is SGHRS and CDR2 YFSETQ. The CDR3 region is CASSLEGRNTDTQYF. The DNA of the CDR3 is TGCGCCAGCAGCTTGGAGGGCAGAAACACAGATACGCAGTATTTT.

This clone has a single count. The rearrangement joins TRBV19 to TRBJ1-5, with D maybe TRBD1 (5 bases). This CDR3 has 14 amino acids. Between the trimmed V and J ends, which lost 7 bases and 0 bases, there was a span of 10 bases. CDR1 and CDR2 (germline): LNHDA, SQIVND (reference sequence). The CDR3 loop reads CASIGGYSNQPQHF. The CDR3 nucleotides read TGTGCCAGTATTGGGGGTTATAGCAATCAGCCCCAGCATTTT.

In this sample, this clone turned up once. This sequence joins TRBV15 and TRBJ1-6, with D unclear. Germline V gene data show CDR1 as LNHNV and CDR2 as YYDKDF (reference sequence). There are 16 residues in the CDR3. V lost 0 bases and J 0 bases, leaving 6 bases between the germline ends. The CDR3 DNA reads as TGTGCCACCAGCAGAGATCGGAGCTCCTATAATTCACCCCTCCACTTT. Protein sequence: CATSRDRSSYNSPLHF.

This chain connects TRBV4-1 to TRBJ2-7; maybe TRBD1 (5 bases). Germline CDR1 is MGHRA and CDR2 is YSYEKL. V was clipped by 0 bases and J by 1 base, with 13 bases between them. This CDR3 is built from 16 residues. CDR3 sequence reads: CASSQDPRQGSYEQYF. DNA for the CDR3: TGCGCCAGCAGCCAAGATCCGCGTCAGGGATCCTACGAGCAGTACTTC.